This TCR beta chain is from a study of blood T cell repertoires in COVID-19. Assay used: immunoSEQ multiplex PCR; TCRdb lists only in-frame clones, some missing. The sample holds some 190,000 clones, approximately 80% seen once. The V end lost 7 bases, the J end lost 2 bases, and 14 bases lay between the germline ends. The CDR3 length is 14 residues. Germline V gene data show CDR1 as MNHEY and CDR2 as SVGAGI. The receptor was derived from a man aged 30-40 years with acute COVID-19. This chain connects TRBV6-5 to TRBJ2-5; maybe TRBD2 (6 bases). Sequenced: PBMCs or T cells enriched from blood (not recorded which). CDR3 protein: CASTFGGPQETQYF. CDR3 DNA sequence: TGTGCCAGCACCTTCGGGGGACCGCAAGAGACCCAGTACTTC.